The present T cell receptor (beta chain) was sequenced within a study of blood T cell repertoires in COVID-19 (TCRdb year 2020). General notes on the study: Samples from collaborators originated in the United States, Italy and Spain and spanned both the acute and convalescent phases of COVID-19. Samples came from the ongoing ImmuneRACE study (first 160 participants) plus 1,254 subjects from 6 global collaborators. A de-identified subject ID, COVID-19 status, age in years and sex were almost always included in the sample metadata. Subjects who had been exposed to COVID-19, were actively infected with it, or had recovered from it provided the deeply sampled blood TCRbeta repertoires that made up the dataset. Where available, HLA class I and class II types were obtained from metadata supplied by the sample provider rather than from assay-based typing. The prospective study material was composed of cDNA or gDNA derived from T cells, B-cell-depleted T cells, or PBMCs. The repertoires were released in a freely available public database meant as a resource for research on the immune response to SARS-CoV-2. Results the study describes overall, beyond this receptor: The quantity of clinical and demographic metadata differed by source and by participant and was supplied without curation.

Collaborating institutions collected whole blood in K2EDTA tubes following their own protocols. For TCRbeta analysis, collaborators shipped samples as frozen whole blood, isolated PBMCs, or DNA extracted from either of those sample types. According to the germline V gene (reference sequence), CDR1 reads MNHNY and CDR2 reads SVGAGI. The junction shows trimming of 0 bases on V and 7 bases on J, and the gene matches do not reach 7 bases of it. Including the terminal cysteine and phenylalanine, the CDR3 comprises 15 residues. Of all the DNA, just the CDR3 is kept, 45 bases in frame from base 1. The immunoSEQ Assay, a bias-controlled multiplex PCR, was used to amplify TCRbeta CDR3 regions from genomic DNA. The paper's data handling went like this. Nucleated cell counts per sample were estimated from amplification of reference gene primers within the assay. To quantify the absolute abundance of each unique TCRbeta CDR3 rearrangement, sequence reads were collapsed and filtered. Productive Simpson clonality was computed per sample as the square root of Simpson's diversity index over productive rearrangements. TCRdb obtained this table from immuneACCESS and retained in-frame rearrangements with V and J assigned. These tables miss some clones; where compared with another copy, unresolved V genes account for less than half of the shortfall, and the remainder is unexplained. V, J and clone size were drawn from that table, and D and trimming were deduced from the DNA. In this sample the table shows about 160,000 clones, approximately 90% of which occur a single time. Jointly, the top ten make up less than 2.5% of the sample.

As concerns this clone: Its specific antigen is unknown. One base away there is no much larger clone; base qualities are not given.

The sequenced sample was peripheral blood. The rearranged chain carries TRBV6-6 and TRBJ1-2; TRBD1 matches 8 bases in the middle. This sequence was found in a man aged 18-30 years with acute or convalescent COVID-19. Here the CDR3 is given as CASSYSGQGYGGYTF. At the DNA level, the sequence is TGTGCCAGCAGTTACTCAGGACAGGGATATGGTGGCTACACCTTC.